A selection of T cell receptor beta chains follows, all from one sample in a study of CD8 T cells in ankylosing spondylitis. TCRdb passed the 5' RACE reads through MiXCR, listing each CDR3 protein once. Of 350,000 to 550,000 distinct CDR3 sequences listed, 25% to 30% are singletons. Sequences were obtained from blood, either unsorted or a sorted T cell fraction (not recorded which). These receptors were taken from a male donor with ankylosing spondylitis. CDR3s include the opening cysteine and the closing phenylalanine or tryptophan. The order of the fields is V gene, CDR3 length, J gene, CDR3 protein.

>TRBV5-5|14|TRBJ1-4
CASTRRAEGEKLFF
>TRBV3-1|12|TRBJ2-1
CASSLNQGEQFF
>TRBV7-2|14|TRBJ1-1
CASSLEDVGTEAFF
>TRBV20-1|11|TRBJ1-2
CSAPLGLGYTF
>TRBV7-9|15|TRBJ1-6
CASSLMSLDNSPLHF
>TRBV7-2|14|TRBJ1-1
CASSLSTAYTEAFF
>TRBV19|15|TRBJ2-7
CASSGPGQGSYEQYF
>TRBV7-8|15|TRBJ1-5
CASSLRHGADQPQHF
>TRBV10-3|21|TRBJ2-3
CAISAIISGRGIGTSTDTQYF
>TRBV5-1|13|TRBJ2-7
CASSPGDRPEQYF
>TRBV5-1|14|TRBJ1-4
CASSKTGGGEKLFF
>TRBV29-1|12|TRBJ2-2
CSVWQGSGELFF
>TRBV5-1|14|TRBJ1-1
CASSGGGDEEQAFF
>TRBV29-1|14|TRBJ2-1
CSVVGTEVSNEQFF
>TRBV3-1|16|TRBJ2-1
CASSQGKGAYYNEQFF
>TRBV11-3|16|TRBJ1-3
CASSVQGQVKGNTIYF